The 27 T cell receptor beta chains given below trace back to one sample, sequenced in a study of T cell responses to AZD1222 COVID-19 vaccine (dated by TCRdb to the early 2020s). Taken with the paper, the label for time point translates to: baseline before first vaccination. Receptor libraries were prepared by the immunoSEQ multiplex PCR assay. TCRdb took over this immuneACCESS table, retaining in-frame rearrangements with V and J assigned. Such tables are incomplete; in checked studies, under half of the missing clones stem from an unresolved V gene, and the remainder is unexplained. A total of 95,000 to 150,000 clones appear in this sample, over 75% of them only once. The ten biggest clones cover around 9.4% of the sample. Sequencing was performed on peripheral blood, taken on day 0 of AZD1222 vaccination. The source is an adult in good health.

The chain joins TRBV30 to TRBJ2-1; the match to TRBD2 covers 11 bases. Germline V gene sequence: CDR1 GTSNPN, CDR2 SVGIG (reference sequence). The CDR3 has 17 residues. The V and J ends lost 4 bases and 0 bases, in that order; junction bases with no gene match: 8. CDR3 coding DNA: TGTGCCTGGAAAGGAGCTAGCGGGAGGAGCTCCTACAATGAGCAGTTCTTC. Its protein is CAWKGASGRSSYNEQFF.

The chain recombines TRBV11-2 with TRBJ2-3, with TRBD2 matching over 14 bases. Trimming removed 5 bases from V and 2 bases from J; junction bases left unmatched: 6. Germline values: CDR1 SGHAT, CDR2 FQNNGV. This CDR3 has 17 amino acids. The CDR3 DNA follows: TGTGCCAGCAGCCTAGGGGGACTAGCGGGGGACACAGATACGCAGTATTTT. Protein sequence: CASSLGGLAGDTDTQYF.

This rearrangement joins TRBV5-4 to TRBJ2-7, with 7 nucleotides matching TRBD2. The CDR3 loop spans 12 amino acids. CDR1 and CDR2 (germline): SGHNT, YYREEE (reference sequence). After removal of 4 bases from V and 6 bases from J, the junction contained 4 bases not matched to a gene. The CDR3 sequence is CASSILAGEQYF. The CDR3 DNA follows: TGTGCCAGCAGCATTTTAGCGGGCGAGCAGTACTTC. The full variable domain, rest sourced from reference TRBV5-4 and TRBJ2-7, is ETGVTQSPTHLIKTRGQQVTLRCSSQSGHNTVSWYQQALGQGPQFIFQYYREEENGRGNFPPRFSGLQFPNYSSELNVNALELDDSALYLCASSILAGEQYFGPGTRLTVT.

The chain uses TRBV27 and TRBJ2-3; TRBD2 might be the D (6 bases). The V gene's germline CDR1 is MNHEY and CDR2 SMNVEV (reference sequence). Trimming cost V 4 bases and J 3 bases, with 11 bases left between them. This CDR3 has 14 amino acids. CDR3 amino acids: CASSYGTGTDTQYF. The CDR3 nucleotides are TGTGCCAGCAGTTACGGGACTGGAACAGATACGCAGTATTTT.

The rearrangement joins TRBV7-3 to TRBJ1-2, with TRBD1 identical over 8 bases. Germline V gene data show CDR1 as SGHTA and CDR2 as FQGTGA. Trimming took 5 bases from V and 4 from J; bases not matched to a gene: 3. The CDR3 has 13 residues. The CDR3 DNA reads TGTGCCAGCAGCCCCGGACAGGGCTATGGCTACACCTTC. This codes for CASSPGQGYGYTF.

V and J are TRBV7-9 and TRBJ1-4; 9 bases align to TRBD1. J gave up 6 bases and V 7 bases, and 9 bases lay outside the gene matches. CDR1 SEHNR and CDR2 FQNEAQ come from the germline V gene (reference sequence). The CDR3 covers 15 residues. The CDR3: CASTPRRQGDEKLFF. The CDR3 coding sequence is TGTGCCAGCACCCCTCGGAGACAGGGGGATGAAAAACTGTTTTTT.

The V call is TRBV11-2, the J call TRBJ2-3; no reliable D call. The CDR3 spans 15 residues. From germline, CDR1 is SGHAT and CDR2 FQNNGV. V was clipped by 3 bases and J by 4 bases, with 14 bases between them. CDR3 loop: CASSFYSLMADTQYF. Written as DNA, the CDR3 is TGTGCCAGCAGCTTCTATAGTTTAATGGCAGATACGCAGTATTTT.

The chain is built from TRBV3-1 (or the pseudogene TRBV3-2) and TRBJ2-3; D unresolved. Germline CDR1 LGHDT, CDR2 YNNKEL (reference sequence). Trimming removed 3 bases from V and 2 bases from J, with 9 bases in between. The CDR3 loop spans 14 amino acids. CDR3 in amino acids: CASSQMSLTDTQYF. Written as DNA, the CDR3 is TGTGCCAGCAGCCAGATGTCACTCACAGATACGCAGTATTTT.

This clone turned up a few times. This chain uses TRBV11-2 with TRBJ2-7, with 8 bases lining up with TRBD2. This CDR3 contains 13 residues. Germline CDR1 SGHAT, CDR2 FQNNGV. V was pared by 4 bases and J by 4 bases, with 3 bases of the junction left unmatched. The CDR3, as DNA: TGTGCCAGCAGCTCATTAGCGGGGTACGAGCAGTACTTC. This gives the protein CASSSLAGYEQYF.

J is TRBJ2-7 and V is TRBV11-3; 9 positions match TRBD2. The CDR3 totals 14 residues. Trimming took 5 bases from V and 2 from J; bases not matched to a gene: 4. Germline V lookup: CDR1 SGHNT, CDR2 YENEEA. CDR3 protein: CASSPSGNPYEQYF. The CDR3 nucleotides are TGTGCCAGCAGCCCTAGCGGGAATCCCTACGAGCAGTACTTC.

This clone was seen only once. The chain combines TRBV7-2 with TRBJ2-7; 9 nucleotides line up with TRBD2. The V gene end was trimmed by 2 bases and the J gene end by 4 bases; junction bases not matched to a gene: 3. The germline CDR1 and CDR2 sequences are SGHTA and FQGNSA. The CDR3 has 14 amino acids. This CDR3 is CASSLLAGRYEQYF. The DNA of the CDR3 is TGTGCCAGCAGCTTACTAGCGGGACGATACGAGCAGTACTTC.

The V and J genes are TRBV5-4 and TRBJ2-7; TRBD1 matches at 7 bases. The CDR3 loop spans 14 amino acids. Germline V gene data show CDR1 as SGHNT and CDR2 as YYREEE (reference sequence). The J segment lost 1 base and the V segment lost 4 bases, leaving 5 bases of the junction unmatched. In nucleotides, the CDR3 is TGTGCCAGCAGCAACAGGGGTGGATCCTACGAGCAGTACTTC. Translation gives CASSNRGGSYEQYF.

This clone was seen more than once but under ten times. The V and J genes are TRBV7-9 and TRBJ1-4, with a tentative D call TRBD1 (5 bases). The V end lost 1 base, the J end lost 4 bases, and 13 bases lay between the germline ends. Germline CDR1 SEHNR, CDR2 FQNEAQ (reference sequence). This CDR3 has 16 amino acids. CDR3 DNA sequence: TGTGCCAGCAGCTTAGGATGGGGCGGGATTAATGAAAAACTGTTTTTT. This gives the protein CASSLGWGGINEKLFF.

The chain links TRBV5-1 to TRBJ2-3; tentatively, D is TRBD1 or TRBD2 (5 bases each). There are 15 residues in the CDR3. V gave up 3 bases and J gave up 2 bases, with 13 bases separating them. Per germline, CDR1 SGHRS and CDR2 YFSETQ. The CDR3 spells CASSWGGRHTDTQYF. CDR3 DNA: TGCGCCAGCAGCTGGGGCGGGCGGCACACAGATACGCAGTATTTT.

The chain uses TRBV7-9 and TRBJ1-1; 7 bases fit TRBD1. V trimming: 5 bases; J trimming: 1 base; junction bases outside the gene matches: 4. Germline V CDR1 and CDR2: SEHNR, FQNEAQ (reference sequence). The CDR3 sequence is 14 residues long. The CDR3 reads CASSTNRGNTEAFF. The CDR3 DNA reads as TGTGCCAGCAGCACAAACAGGGGGAACACTGAAGCTTTCTTT.

The rearrangement links TRBV2 to TRBJ1-1, with D hard to call. The germline V gene encodes CDR1 SNHLY and CDR2 FYNNEI. V was trimmed by 1 base and J by 1 base, leaving 7 bases between them. The CDR3 runs 14 residues. CDR3 in DNA: TGTGCCAGCAGTGAAGGACGGAGGAACACTGAAGCTTTCTTT. Its protein is CASSEGRRNTEAFF.

The CDR3 region is CASSQVLRTNTGELFF. The CDR3 DNA reads as TGCGCCAGCAGCCAAGTACTTAGAACGAACACCGGGGAGCTGTTTTTT. The chain employs TRBV4-3 and TRBJ2-2, with D unclear. The CDR3 spans 16 residues. Trimming took 1 base from V and 0 from J, leaving 9 bases between them. Germline V CDR1 and CDR2: LGHNA, YSLEER.

The chain couples TRBV19 to TRBJ2-3; 7 bases match TRBD1. The V gene end was trimmed by 4 bases and the J gene end by 1 base; junction bases not matched to a gene: 8. CDR1 LNHDA and CDR2 SQIVND come from the germline V gene (reference sequence). The CDR3 is made up of 16 amino acids. CDR3 in amino acids: CASSKQKGAGTDTQYF. The CDR3 DNA reads TGTGCCAGTAGTAAACAAAAGGGGGCAGGCACAGATACGCAGTATTTT.

This clone occurred once. The genes are TRBV6-2 or TRBV6-3 and TRBJ1-1; D unresolved. CDR1 and CDR2 (germline): MNHEY, SVGEGT. Trimming stripped 0 bases from V and 2 bases from J, with 16 bases between. The CDR3 length is 17 residues. The CDR3 spells CASSYSSGVLINTEAFF. The CDR3 region has the DNA TGTGCCAGCAGTTACTCGAGTGGGGTCCTGATTAACACTGAAGCTTTCTTT.

The chain employs TRBV6-6 and TRBJ2-5; TRBD1 matches 7 bases. The junction had 11 bases not matched to a gene; V was cut back by 10 bases and J by 3 bases. There are 14 residues in the CDR3. Germline CDR1 MNHNY, CDR2 SVGAGI (reference sequence). In DNA, the CDR3 is TGTGCCACCAAGAAGGCCACAGGGGAAGAGACCCAGTACTTC. Amino acid sequence: CATKKATGEETQYF.

This clone was found once. V usage is TRBV10-3 and J usage is TRBJ2-1; 8 bases map to TRBD2. The J segment lost 6 bases and the V segment lost 6 bases, leaving 4 bases of the junction unmatched. This CDR3 contains 13 residues. Looked up from germline, CDR1 is ENHRY and CDR2 is SYGVKD. The CDR3 DNA follows: TGTGCCATCAGCGAGCGGGGGCCCAATGAGCAGTTCTTC. Amino acids: CAISERGPNEQFF.

The chain uses TRBV30 and TRBJ1-1; D is perhaps TRBD1 (6 bases). Germline-derived CDR1 and CDR2 are GTSNPN and SVGIG (reference sequence). The CDR3 totals 13 residues. V was pared by 3 bases and J by 5 bases, with 13 bases between. CDR3 coding DNA: TGTGCCTGGAGGGAACAGGGACTGACTGAAGCTTTCTTT. Protein product: CAWREQGLTEAFF.

V and J are TRBV7-2 and TRBJ1-2; 8 bases map to TRBD1. CDR3 length: 15 amino acids. CDR1 is SGHTA and CDR2 is FQGNSA in the germline V gene. V dropped 5 bases and J dropped 8; count of bases not matched to a gene: 13. CDR3 sequence (DNA): TGTGCCAGCAGCCCAGGGACAGGACTCCAGGGGGGCTACACCTTC. It yields the protein CASSPGTGLQGGYTF.

V is TRBV5-8 and J is TRBJ1-5; no clear D. Per germline, CDR1 SGHTS and CDR2 YDEGEE. The CDR3 runs to 15 residues. Trimming left V 2 bases short and J 1 base short, with 10 bases between. CDR3 DNA sequence: TGTGCCAGCAGCTTTATAGGTCCAAGCAATCAGCCCCAGCATTTT. Translating it yields CASSFIGPSNQPQHF.

The genes are TRBV5-4 and TRBJ2-2, with D unresolved. Trimming took 0 bases from V and 6 from J, leaving 12 bases between them. The CDR3 spans 15 residues. Germline V CDR1 and CDR2: SGHNT, YYREEE (reference sequence). Written as DNA, the CDR3 is TGTGCCAGCAGCTTGGAGGCCCGGTGGTCCGGGGAGCTGTTTTTT. Encoded protein: CASSLEARWSGELFF.

V and J are TRBV11-3 and TRBJ2-5, with 10 bases matching TRBD2. The CDR3 has 19 amino acids. Trimming cost V 5 bases and J 0 bases; bases outside gene matches: 15. The germline gives CDR1 SGHNT, CDR2 YENEEA. CDR3 region: CASSTSYWGGTSDQETQYF. The CDR3 DNA sequence: TGTGCCAGCAGCACCTCATATTGGGGCGGGACTAGCGACCAAGAGACCCAGTACTTC.

V usage is TRBV28 and J usage is TRBJ1-2; TRBD1 matches 8 bases. The CDR3 has 14 amino acids. The ends lost 5 bases at V and 7 bases at J; junction bases unmatched: 9. Germline V gene sequence: CDR1 MDHEN, CDR2 SYDVKM. The chain's CDR3 is CASSPSTGGSGYTF. As DNA, the CDR3 is TGTGCCAGCAGTCCAAGCACAGGGGGAAGTGGCTACACCTTC.